This passage covers 24 T cell receptor beta chains from one sample sequenced in a study of cytomegalovirus exposure and HLA in healthy donors. Primers included in the PCR were 60 Vbeta and 13 Jbeta primers. TCRdb's copy holds only in-frame clones and misses some; the assay was immunoSEQ multiplex PCR. The profile covers around 94,000 clones, with approximately 79% appearing a single time and around 17% taken by the ten largest. Sequenced input: PBMCs. The receptors derive from an older woman in good health and CMV-seropositive.

The chain uses TRBV30 and TRBJ2-3, with D perhaps matching TRBD1 (5 bases). The CDR3 consists of 12 residues. V lost 1 base, J lost 8 bases, and 10 bases lay in between. Per germline, CDR1 GTSNPN and CDR2 SVGIG (reference sequence). DNA of the CDR3: TGTGCCTGGAGTGAGGGGTTGAGTACGCAGTATTTT. Translation: CAWSEGLSTQYF.

This chain uses TRBV15 with TRBJ2-6; TRBD2 matches at 12 bases. Germline V CDR1 and CDR2: LNHNV, YYDKDF (reference sequence). The CDR3 runs 18 residues. The ends lost 5 bases at V and 0 bases at J; junction bases unmatched: 5. CDR3: CATSVPSGRASGANVLTF. In DNA, the CDR3 is TGTGCCACCAGCGTACCTAGCGGGAGGGCCTCTGGGGCCAACGTCCTGACTTTC.

V is TRBV7-6 and J is TRBJ2-5; 7 nucleotides line up with TRBD2. The CDR3 extends over 14 amino acids. The V gene's germline CDR1 is SGHVS and CDR2 FNYEAQ. The ends lost 6 bases at V and 4 bases at J; junction bases unmatched: 8. This chain's CDR3 is CASRMGGRAETQYF. The CDR3, as DNA: TGTGCCAGCAGAATGGGCGGGAGAGCAGAGACCCAGTACTTC.

A single count supports this clone. This chain joins TRBV29-1 and TRBJ2-1, with D perhaps matching TRBD2 (6 bases). Deletions cut 3 bases from V and 6 bases from J, with 9 bases between. The CDR3 contains 12 residues. From germline, CDR1 is SQVTM and CDR2 ANQGSEA. The CDR3 reads CSVDGGLNEQFF. CDR3 bases: TGCAGCGTTGATGGGGGACTCAATGAGCAGTTCTTC.

This clone turned up a few times. The chain employs TRBV7-3 and TRBJ2-2; weak D call: TRBD1 (6 bases). V lost 8 bases to trimming and J lost 5 bases, with 15 bases between them. The CDR3 length is 14 residues. Germline CDR1 reads SGHTA; CDR2 reads FQGTGA. CDR3 nucleotides: TGTGCCAGCGCATCAGGGGCATTTACCGGGGAGCTGTTTTTT. This encodes CASASGAFTGELFF.

This clone occurred a few times. V and J are TRBV18 and TRBJ1-1; the D is unclear. The V and J ends lost 6 bases and 4 bases respectively, with 15 bases between them. CDR3 length: 14 amino acids. Germline V gene lookup returns CDR1 KGHSH and CDR2 LQKENI. In DNA form, the CDR3 reads TGTGCCAGCTCGCCTGGACGGGAGAGCACTGAAGCTTTCTTT. As protein: CASSPGRESTEAFF.

This chain uses TRBV29-1 with TRBJ2-7; D is perhaps TRBD1 (6 bases). This CDR3 region has 13 residues. The V gene lost 6 bases and the J gene lost 0 bases, with 12 bases spanning the gap. Germline loops: CDR1 SQVTM, CDR2 ANQGSEA. CDR3 coding DNA: TGCAGCGTAACCCGGGACAACTCCTACGAGCAGTACTTC. The encoded protein is CSVTRDNSYEQYF.

The chain joins TRBV6-1 to TRBJ1-1; D is unresolved. CDR3 length equals 15 residues. V was clipped by 7 bases and J by 5 bases, with 20 bases between them. CDR1 and CDR2 from the germline V gene are MNHNS and SASEGT. Here the CDR3 reads CASNRGHHERTEAFF. The CDR3 DNA reads as TGTGCCAGCAACCGAGGGCACCACGAGAGGACTGAAGCTTTCTTT.

The chain recombines TRBV5-1 with TRBJ2-5; D perhaps matches TRBD2 (5 bases). The CDR3 is 14 amino acids. V lost 0 bases to trimming and J lost 1 base, with 7 bases between them. Germline V CDR1 and CDR2: SGHRS, YFSETQ. CDR3 loop: CASSLVGSQETQYF. The CDR3 nucleotides read TGCGCCAGCAGCTTGGTGGGGAGCCAAGAGACCCAGTACTTC.

The J gene is TRBJ2-6, the V gene TRBV19, with D maybe TRBD1 (5 bases). CDR3 length: 14 amino acids. The V gene lost 3 bases and the J gene lost 4 bases, with 7 bases spanning the gap. Germline CDR1 and CDR2: LNHDA and SQIVND (reference sequence). The DNA for the CDR3 is TGTGCCAGTAGTATTGGGGCCGGGGCCAACGTCCTGACTTTC. Encoded protein: CASSIGAGANVLTF.

For the CDR3, the DNA is TGCGCCAGCAGCCCTCGGGGTGGGGAGGAAAAACTGTTTTTT. Translation: CASSPRGGEEKLFF. The chain links TRBV4-1 to TRBJ1-4, with no clear D. The CDR3 is made up of 14 amino acids. CDR1 is MGHRA, CDR2 YSYEKL, per germline. With 4 bases removed from V and 8 bases from J, the gap between germline ends came to 14 bases.

The chain combines TRBV27 with TRBJ2-2, with D possibly TRBD1 on 6 matching bases. The CDR3 length is 14 residues. V was clipped by 5 bases and J by 3 bases, with 10 bases between them. The germline V gene encodes CDR1 MNHEY and CDR2 SMNVEV (reference sequence). The CDR3 loop is CASSAHRDTGELFF. CDR3 coding DNA: TGTGCCAGCAGTGCGCACAGGGACACCGGGGAGCTGTTTTTT.

In DNA, the CDR3 is TGTGCCAGCAGTGAGACGACAGGATACAATGAGCAGTTCTTC. This gives the protein CASSETTGYNEQFF. The chain employs TRBV6-1 and TRBJ2-1; a weak D match, TRBD1 (6 bases). The V end was cut by 3 bases, the J end by 4 bases, with 10 bases between. From germline, CDR1 is MNHNS and CDR2 SASEGT. The CDR3 contains 14 residues.

This clone appeared once. V is TRBV27 and J is TRBJ1-2; TRBD1 matches 10 bases. Germline V gene lookup returns CDR1 MNHEY and CDR2 SMNVEV (reference sequence). CDR3 length: 13 residues. V was clipped by 6 bases and J by 5 bases; unmatched bases: 3. The CDR3 nucleotides are TGTGCCAGCAGCCGGGGACAGGGGTATGGCTACACCTTC. Protein: CASSRGQGYGYTF.

The chain uses TRBV27 and TRBJ2-7; TRBD1 aligns across 7 bases. Germline V gene data show CDR1 as MNHEY and CDR2 as SMNVEV (reference sequence). V gave up 5 bases and J gave up 2 bases; unmatched junction bases: 12. The CDR3 totals 16 residues. The CDR3 DNA follows: TGTGCCAGCAGTCAAAGGGGGACAGTAAGCCCCTACGAGCAGTACTTC. Translating gives CASSQRGTVSPYEQYF.

V is TRBV2 and J is TRBJ2-1, with TRBD2 identical over 9 bases. The V gene's germline CDR1 is SNHLY and CDR2 FYNNEI. The CDR3 sequence is 14 residues long. Written as DNA, the CDR3 is TGTGCTGGCGGAGGCGGGAGGGCCTACAATGAGCAGTTCTTC. Its protein is CAGGGGRAYNEQFF.

This clone occurred once. The genes are TRBV27 and TRBJ2-5; D not resolved. The J call may be mistaken, given a closer DNA end match to TRBJ2-7. The CDR3 runs to 13 residues. Germline CDR1 reads MNHEY; CDR2 reads SMNVEV (reference sequence). Written as DNA, the CDR3 is TGTGCCAGCAGTTTATCGCAGGCCTACGAGCAGTACTTC. This sequence encodes CASSLSQAYEQYF.

This chain uses TRBV11-2 with TRBJ2-7; perhaps TRBD2 as D (5 bases). V was shortened by 5 bases and J by 0 bases, with 17 bases between the two germline ends. The germline V gene encodes CDR1 SGHAT and CDR2 FQNNGV. The CDR3 runs 16 residues. The CDR3 coding sequence is TGTGCCAGCAGCCCCCTCGGTGTGGGGAGCTCCTACGAGCAGTACTTC. This encodes CASSPLGVGSSYEQYF.

The rearrangement uses TRBV2 and TRBJ1-4, with TRBD1 matching 10 bases. Germline CDR1 SNHLY, CDR2 FYNNEI. Unmatched junction bases numbered 4, after V lost 5 bases and J lost 7 bases. The CDR3 has 14 residues. Here the CDR3 reads CASSYRDRGEKLFF. The CDR3 bases are TGTGCCAGCAGTTATCGGGACAGGGGTGAAAAACTGTTTTTT.

The gene calls are TRBV7-3 and TRBJ2-7, with TRBD1 identical over 9 bases. V lost 8 bases, J lost 5 bases, and 1 base stayed unmatched. CDR3 length: 11 amino acids. Germline V gene sequence: CDR1 SGHTA, CDR2 FQGTGA. The CDR3 region is CASGTGNEQYF. The CDR3, as DNA: TGTGCCAGCGGGACAGGGAACGAGCAGTACTTC. Full variable domain (rest looked up from reference TRBV7-3 and TRBJ2-7): GAGVSQTPSNKVTEKGKYVELRCDPISGHTALYWYRQSLGQGPEFLIYFQGTGAADDSGLPNDRFFAVRPEGSVSTLKIQRTERGDSAVYLCASGTGNEQYFGPGTRLTVT.

The chain employs TRBV9 and TRBJ2-5; no definite D call. V was trimmed by 0 bases and J by 2 bases, leaving 8 bases between them. CDR1 is SGDLS and CDR2 is YYNGEE in the germline V gene. CDR3 size: 14 residues. The CDR3 region is CASSVDPRQETQYF. The CDR3 nucleotides are TGTGCCAGCAGCGTAGACCCGCGGCAAGAGACCCAGTACTTC.

This clone has a handful of counts. The chain joins TRBV4-1 to TRBJ2-1, with 8 positions matching TRBD1. J gave up 6 bases and V 1 base, and 5 bases lay outside the gene matches. The CDR3 length is 15 residues. Looked up from germline, CDR1 is MGHRA and CDR2 is YSYEKL. Here the CDR3 reads CASSQGGGTGNEQFF. CDR3 in DNA: TGCGCCAGCAGCCAAGGTGGCGGGACAGGCAATGAGCAGTTCTTC.

J is TRBJ1-1 and V is TRBV6-6; D perhaps matches TRBD1 (6 bases). Trimming took off 6 bases at V and 7 bases at J, with 21 bases between the two ends. Germline-derived CDR1 and CDR2 are MNHNY and SVGAGI (reference sequence). The CDR3 extends over 15 amino acids. CDR3 in DNA: TGTGCCAGCAGCCGGCGGCGGGGGAAGGACAGTGAAGCTTTCTTT. Translating gives CASSRRRGKDSEAFF.

The gene calls are TRBV10-3 and TRBJ1-2; TRBD1 might be the D (5 bases). V gave up 8 bases and J gave up 4 bases, with 8 bases separating them. Germline CDR1 reads ENHRY; CDR2 reads SYGVKD. The CDR3 extends over 11 amino acids. CDR3 region: CAIDSSYGYTF. CDR3 sequence (DNA): TGTGCCATCGACAGCAGCTATGGCTACACCTTC.